What follows describes a single TCR beta chain. How the authors handled the data: Scientists estimated how many nucleated cells there were by amplifying reference gene primers. Assay: immunoSEQ multiplex PCR; the TCRdb copy retains only in-frame clones and omits some. V and J calls and clone size follow that table, whereas D and trimming were derived from the DNA. This table holds more than 65,000 clones, roughly 87% found once. The V gene end was trimmed by 3 bases and the J gene end by 8 bases; junction bases not matched to a gene: 10. The CDR3 spans 15 residues. The V gene's germline CDR1 is MNHNS and CDR2 SASEGT. The source of the sample is a study of blood T cell repertoires in COVID-19. At the level of the study: COVID-19 samples from acute and convalescent phases originated in the United States, Italy and Spain. PBMCs, B-cell-depleted T cells, or T cells provided the cDNA or gDNA that made up the material.

The sample was peripheral blood. This TCR was sampled from a man between 60 and 75 years old with acute or convalescent COVID-19. The chain uses TRBV6-1 and TRBJ1-1; 9 nucleotides align to TRBD1. The CDR3 nucleotides read TGTGCCAGCAGTGAGTTGGGACAGGGAGATCCCGAAGCTTTCTTT. Its protein product is CASSELGQGDPEAFF.